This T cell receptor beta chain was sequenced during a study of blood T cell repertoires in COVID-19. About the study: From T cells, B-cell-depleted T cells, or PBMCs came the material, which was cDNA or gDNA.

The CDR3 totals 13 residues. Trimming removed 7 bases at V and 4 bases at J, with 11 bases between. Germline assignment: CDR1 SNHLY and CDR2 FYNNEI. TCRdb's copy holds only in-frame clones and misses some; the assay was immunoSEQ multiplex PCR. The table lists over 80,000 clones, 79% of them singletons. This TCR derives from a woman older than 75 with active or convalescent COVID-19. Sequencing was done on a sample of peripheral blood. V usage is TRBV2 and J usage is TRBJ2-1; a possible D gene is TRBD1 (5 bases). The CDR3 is CASMLQVYNEQFF. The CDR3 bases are TGTGCCAGCATGCTACAGGTATACAATGAGCAGTTCTTC.